Given below is one TCR beta chain in context. Its antigen is not known. Method: immunoSEQ multiplex PCR; TCRdb's copy keeps in-frame clones and lacks some. The table includes approximately 60,000 clones, about 89% detected once. The germline V gene has CDR1 MGHRA and CDR2 YSYEKL. The CDR3 length is 14 residues. V gave up 4 bases and J gave up 3 bases; unmatched junction bases: 2. Intraepithelial and lamina propria lymphocytes were released after the graft tissue was processed. The data derive from a study of graft-versus-host responses after intestinal transplantation. Study-level results: Researchers found GvH clones in recipient marrow, and some showed up first in ileum or blood.

The material was ileum tissue, obtained 350 to 400 days after transplant. V and J are TRBV4-1 and TRBJ2-5, with TRBD1 matching 10 bases. The clonotype comes from a human patient who received an intestinal transplant, so some T cells may come from the graft donor. The DNA of the CDR3 is TGCGCCAGCAGCCCGGGGACAGGGGAAGAGACCCAGTACTTC. Translation gives CASSPGTGEETQYF.